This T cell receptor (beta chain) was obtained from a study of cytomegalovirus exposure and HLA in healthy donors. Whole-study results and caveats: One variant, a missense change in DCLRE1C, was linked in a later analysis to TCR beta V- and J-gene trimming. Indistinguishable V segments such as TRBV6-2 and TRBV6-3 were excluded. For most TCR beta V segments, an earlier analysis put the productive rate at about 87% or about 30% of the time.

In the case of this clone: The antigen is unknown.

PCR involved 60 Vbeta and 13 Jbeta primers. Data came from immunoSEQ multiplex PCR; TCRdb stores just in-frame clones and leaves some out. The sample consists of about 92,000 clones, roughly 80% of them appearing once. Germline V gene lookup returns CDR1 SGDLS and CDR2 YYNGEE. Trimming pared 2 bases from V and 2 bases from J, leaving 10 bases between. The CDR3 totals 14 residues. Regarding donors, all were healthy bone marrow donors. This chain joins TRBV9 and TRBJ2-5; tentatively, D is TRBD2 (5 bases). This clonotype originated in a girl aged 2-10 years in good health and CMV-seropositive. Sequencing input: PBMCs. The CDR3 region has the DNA TGTGCCAGCAGCGTTCGGGGTAATCAAGAGACCCAGTACTTC. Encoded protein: CASSVRGNQETQYF.